This T cell receptor beta chain originates from a study of shared clonotypes between healthy human individuals. Data came from immunoSEQ multiplex PCR; TCRdb stores just in-frame clones and leaves some out. The sample has under 550,000 clones, 90% to 97% seen once. To note about this clone: Its antigen is still unknown.

Study findings and constraints: Larger richness was generally estimated for naive than memory subsets.

Germline assignment: CDR1 SGHRS and CDR2 YFSETQ. The CDR3 covers 16 residues. V was shortened by 0 bases and J by 6 bases, with 18 bases between the two germline ends. The sequence was obtained from a woman in her thirties in good health. V is TRBV5-1 and J is TRBJ2-5; TRBD1 might be the D (6 bases). Material for sequencing was naive CD4+ T cells sorted from blood. Subset in this sample: CD45RA+ positively selected. CDR3 nucleotides: TGCGCCAGCAGCTTGGTTTTCTCGGACAGTACCCAGACCCAGTACTTC. Its protein product is CASSLVFSDSTQTQYF.